Listed below are T cell receptor beta chains from one sample, sequenced in a study of blood T cell repertoires in COVID-19. Profiled with immunoSEQ multiplex PCR; TCRdb holds only in-frame clones, not every one. The sample includes 300,000 to 400,000 clones, about 90% of them seen just once. Source material: peripheral blood. These receptors all stem from a woman in her forties or fifties with COVID-19, enrolled during active disease. Each CDR3 is given with its conserved first and last residue. The order of the fields is J gene, D gene, V gene, clone size, CDR3 protein, CDR3 DNA. The D gene is left open where the match is weak. Clone size is stated in some rows and not others, as once, few, many or a class when expanded.

>TRBJ2-3|TRBD2|TRBV5-1|-
CASSLGLAVGYTDTQYF
TGCGCCAGCAGCTTGGGTCTAGCGGTAGGTTACACGGATACGCAGTATTTT
>TRBJ1-5|-|TRBV19|-
CASSTGAGNQPQHF
TGTGCCAGTAGTACTGGGGCAGGCAATCAGCCCCAGCATTTT
>TRBJ1-4|-|TRBV4-2|-
CASSPLAAPSGKLFF
TGTGCCAGCAGCCCTTTAGCGGCGCCCAGTGGAAAACTGTTTTTT
>TRBJ2-7|TRBD1|TRBV19|-
CASSMDRGYEQYF
TGTGCCAGTAGTATGGACAGGGGTTACGAGCAGTACTTC
>TRBJ2-6|TRBD1|TRBV5-8|-
CASSWGPGQGSSGANVLTF
TGTGCCAGCAGCTGGGGGCCGGGACAGGGAAGCTCTGGGGCCAACGTCCTGACTTTC
>TRBJ2-1|-|TRBV24-1|-
CATSDGGTDWYNEQFF
TGTGCCACCAGTGATGGAGGGACAGATTGGTACAATGAGCAGTTCTTC
>TRBJ1-5|-|TRBV30|-
CAWSASRQPQHF
TGTGCCTGGAGTGCTTCGCGACAGCCCCAGCATTTT
>TRBJ1-1|TRBD1|TRBV7-6|-
CASSSLTTGTNTEAFF
TGTGCCAGCAGCTCATTGACGACAGGGACGAACACTGAAGCTTTCTTT
>TRBJ2-6|-|TRBV15|-
CATSRDGHRGGSGANVLTF
TGTGCCACCAGCAGAGATGGACACAGGGGGGGCTCTGGGGCCAACGTCCTGACTTTC
>TRBJ2-1|TRBD1|TRBV28|-
CASSSPGTGYYNEQFF
TGTGCCAGCAGTTCCCCCGGGACAGGGTACTACAATGAGCAGTTCTTC
>TRBJ2-1|-|TRBV13|once
CASSLGAGSYNEQFF
TGTGCCAGCAGCTTAGGGGCAGGATCCTACAATGAGCAGTTCTTC
>TRBJ2-7|TRBD2|TRBV30|-
CAWSGLAGSYEQYF
TGTGCCTGGAGTGGACTAGCGGGGTCCTACGAGCAGTACTTC
>TRBJ1-2|-|TRBV5-5|-
CASSWDWGGFSNYGYTF
TGTGCCAGCAGCTGGGACTGGGGAGGGTTTTCTAACTATGGCTACACCTTC
>TRBJ2-7|-|TRBV11-2|-
CASSLATRYRQDNSEQYF
TGTGCCAGCAGCTTAGCAACGAGGTATCGACAGGATAACTCCGAGCAGTACTTC
>TRBJ1-3|TRBD1|TRBV7-6|-
CASSLVGQGYSSGGNTIYF
TGTGCCAGCAGCTTAGTGGGACAGGGATACTCTTCAGGCGGAAACACCATATATTTT
>TRBJ2-7|-|TRBV27|-
CASSLTGNEQYF
TGTGCCAGCAGTTTAACCGGGAACGAGCAGTACTTC
>TRBJ2-7|TRBD2|TRBV3-1/TRBV3-2|-
CASSQVAGAGGWSGEQYF
TGTGCCAGCAGCCAAGTCGCGGGTGCGGGAGGGTGGTCAGGCGAGCAGTACTTC
>TRBJ1-6|-|TRBV4-2|once
CASSQTLRPNGNSPLHF
TGTGCCAGCAGCCAAACGTTGAGGCCCAATGGAAATTCACCCCTCCACTTT
>TRBJ2-5|TRBD2|TRBV18|-
CASSPRAGEGGETQYF
TGTGCCAGCTCACCACGAGCGGGAGAGGGCGGAGAGACCCAGTACTTC
>TRBJ1-2|-|TRBV6-6|once
CASGGAHYGYTF
TGTGCCAGCGGGGGCGCACATTATGGCTACACCTTC
>TRBJ2-3|TRBD2|TRBV5-4|-
CASSIGGLASTDTQYF
TGTGCCAGCAGCATTGGGGGACTAGCTAGCACAGATACGCAGTATTTT
>TRBJ1-1|TRBD1|TRBV6-5|-
CASSYGRGQLNTEAFF
TGTGCCAGCAGTTACGGAAGGGGACAGCTGAACACTGAAGCTTTCTTT
>TRBJ1-2|TRBD1|TRBV30|-
CASAGTGKGGYTF
TGTGCCTCAGCAGGGACAGGGAAGGGTGGCTACACCTTC
>TRBJ2-1|-|TRBV2|-
CARRSGRSYNEQFF
TGTGCCAGGAGAAGCGGTCGCTCCTACAATGAGCAGTTCTTC